Each of the 15 T cell receptor beta chains below was sequenced from the same sample in a study of T cell changes during pregnancy in multiple sclerosis. Measured with immunoSEQ multiplex PCR; TCRdb has only the in-frame clones, and not every one. The data contain around 48,000 clones, almost 95% of them seen just once; the ten biggest clones take up 0.91%. The material sequenced was CD4+ T cells from peripheral blood mononuclear cells, taken in the second trimester of pregnancy. The receptors come from a female donor in good health, enrolled as a control in a pregnancy study.

This chain joins TRBV28 and TRBJ1-5; D possibly corresponds to TRBD1 (5 bases). V was trimmed by 3 bases and J by 9 bases, leaving 15 bases between them. This CDR3 contains 14 residues. The germline CDR1 and CDR2 sequences are MDHEN and SYDVKM. The CDR3 coding sequence is TGTGCCAGCAGTTTTCGGTGGGGCAAAGGGCCCCAGCATTTT. Translating it yields CASSFRWGKGPQHF.

The V and J genes are TRBV30 and TRBJ2-7, with 7 bases fitting TRBD1. This CDR3 has 13 amino acids. Trimming removed 2 bases from V and 6 bases from J; junction bases left unmatched: 7. Germline CDR1 is GTSNPN and CDR2 is SVGIG (reference sequence). The CDR3 nucleotides read TGTGCCTGGAGTTCAGGGGGTGGGATCGAGCAGTACTTC. It codes for CAWSSGGGIEQYF.

V gene TRBV6-1 combines with J gene TRBJ1-4, with 9 bases aligning to TRBD1. In germline, CDR1 is MNHNS, CDR2 SASEGT. Trimming cost V 6 bases and J 7 bases; bases outside gene matches: 6. This CDR3 has 14 amino acids. The CDR3 region has the DNA TGTGCCAGCAGCGGGACAGGGTGGTCTGAAAAACTGTTTTTT. Translation: CASSGTGWSEKLFF.

The chain uses TRBV7-2 and TRBJ1-3; D not resolved. The CDR3 covers 15 residues. Germline V lookup: CDR1 SGHTA, CDR2 FQGNSA. V lost 1 base, J lost 0 bases, and 7 bases lay in between. The CDR3 sequence: CASSLGTYSGNTIYF. CDR3 nucleotides: TGTGCCAGCAGCTTAGGCACCTACTCTGGAAACACCATATATTTT.

The genes are TRBV28 and TRBJ2-1; 14 bases are shared with TRBD2. From germline, CDR1 is MDHEN and CDR2 SYDVKM. This CDR3 has 17 residues. The ends lost 7 bases at V and 6 bases at J; junction bases unmatched: 11. This CDR3 reads CASNPSGTSGSTNEQFF. CDR3 nucleotide sequence: TGTGCCAGCAACCCTTCCGGGACTAGCGGGAGTACCAATGAGCAGTTCTTC.

This clone was seen only a few times. This chain joins TRBV29-1 and TRBJ1-1; 7 bases align to TRBD1. J gave up 8 bases and V 4 bases, and 10 bases lay outside the gene matches. CDR3 length: 13 residues. The germline V gene has CDR1 SQVTM and CDR2 ANQGSEA. The CDR3: CSVGYGTAREAFF. For the CDR3, the DNA is TGCAGCGTTGGATATGGGACAGCTCGGGAAGCTTTCTTT.

The chain couples TRBV19 to TRBJ2-7, with 10 bases aligning to TRBD2. Trimming at V came to 2 bases and at J to 2 bases, leaving 6 bases not matched to a gene. The CDR3 loop spans 16 amino acids. The germline gives CDR1 LNHDA, CDR2 SQIVND (reference sequence). CDR3 region: CASSIRTSGGTYEQYF. The CDR3 coding sequence is TGTGCCAGTAGTATACGGACTAGCGGTGGGACCTACGAGCAGTACTTC. The whole variable domain, remainder taken from reference TRBV19 and TRBJ2-7, is DGGITQSPKYLFRKEGQNVTLSCEQNLNHDAMYWYRQDPGQGLRLIYYSQIVNDFQKGDIAEGYSVSREKKESFPLTVTSAQKNPTAFYLCASSIRTSGGTYEQYFGPGTRLTVT.

V usage is TRBV20-1 and J usage is TRBJ2-1; D is perhaps TRBD1 (5 bases). Germline V gene lookup returns CDR1 DFQATT and CDR2 SNEGSKA (reference sequence). This CDR3 comprises 11 residues. V gave up 5 bases and J gave up 12 bases, with 14 bases separating them. The CDR3: CSAPKGSSQFF. The CDR3 coding sequence is TGCAGTGCTCCTAAGGGGTCGTCGCAGTTCTTC.

The chain recombines TRBV19 with TRBJ2-3; 15 bases agree with TRBD2. Germline V lookup: CDR1 LNHDA, CDR2 SQIVND (reference sequence). The CDR3 runs to 17 residues. Germline trimming cut 5 bases from V and 3 bases from J; bases unmatched to any gene: 6. The CDR3 loop reads CASSDGTSGRQTDTQYF. The CDR3 DNA is TGTGCCAGTAGTGACGGGACTAGCGGGAGGCAGACAGATACGCAGTATTTT. Variable domain in full (rest from reference TRBV19 and TRBJ2-3): DGGITQSPKYLFRKEGQNVTLSCEQNLNHDAMYWYRQDPGQGLRLIYYSQIVNDFQKGDIAEGYSVSREKKESFPLTVTSAQKNPTAFYLCASSDGTSGRQTDTQYFGPGTRLTVL.

The V gene is TRBV2, the J gene TRBJ1-3, with D perhaps matching TRBD1 (6 bases). With 2 bases removed from V and 0 bases from J, the gap between germline ends came to 11 bases. The CDR3 covers 16 residues. Germline-derived CDR1 and CDR2 are SNHLY and FYNNEI. This chain's CDR3 is CASSEIGGLSGNTIYF. The DNA for the CDR3 is TGTGCCAGCAGTGAAATAGGGGGTCTCTCTGGAAACACCATATATTTT.

This clone was counted only a few times. The chain has TRBV28 and TRBJ2-5; possibly TRBD2 for D (6 bases). V gave up 6 bases and J gave up 5 bases, with 13 bases separating them. From germline, CDR1 is MDHEN and CDR2 SYDVKM. CDR3 length: 13 residues. In DNA, the CDR3 is TGTGCCAGCAGCGGGGGTTTTCGGGAGACCCAGTACTTC. Translated, it gives CASSGGFRETQYF.

The chain recombines TRBV11-2 with TRBJ2-7; 7 bases are a match to TRBD2. Trimming took 3 bases from V and 3 from J; bases not matched to a gene: 8. CDR3 size: 15 residues. Germline V gene lookup returns CDR1 SGHAT and CDR2 FQNNGV. The CDR3 protein is CASSFGLETFYEQYF. For the CDR3, the DNA is TGTGCCAGCAGCTTCGGACTAGAAACTTTCTACGAGCAGTACTTC.

The chain combines TRBV2 with TRBJ2-1; 11 nucleotides align to TRBD2. Germline-derived CDR1 and CDR2 are SNHLY and FYNNEI. The CDR3 is 15 residues long. With V trimmed by 9 bases and J by 4 bases, 8 bases remained unmatched. This CDR3 is CASILGLAEYNEQFF. The CDR3 DNA follows: TGTGCCAGTATACTGGGACTAGCGGAATACAATGAGCAGTTCTTC.

The chain has TRBV5-6 and TRBJ1-5, with D possibly matching TRBD1 (5 bases). From germline, CDR1 is SGHDT and CDR2 YYEEEE. V lost 0 bases and J lost 0, with 7 bases in between. The CDR3 covers 15 residues. The CDR3 loop is CASSLGQYSNQPQHF. The CDR3 region has the DNA TGTGCCAGCAGCTTGGGACAGTATAGCAATCAGCCCCAGCATTTT.

The chain is built from TRBV6-5 and TRBJ1-2; 7 nucleotides line up with TRBD1. Trimming removed 2 bases from V and 4 bases from J; junction bases left unmatched: 10. This CDR3 spans 16 amino acids. Germline V gene lookup returns CDR1 MNHEY and CDR2 SVGAGI. The CDR3 nucleotides read TGTGCCAGCAGTTACCGGGGGACAGCTTCCACCTATGGCTACACCTTC. Its translation: CASSYRGTASTYGYTF.